The clone carrying this T cell receptor (beta chain) appeared many times. The data stem from a study of T-cell memory formation after mild COVID-19. Each CDR3 protein gets one entry after TCRdb re-called the 5' RACE reads with MiXCR. Among some 350,000 distinct CDR3 sequences, approximately 13% were seen once, and the ten largest hold 20% to 25%. Germline V gene data show CDR1 as DFQATT and CDR2 as SNEGSKA (reference sequence). V was shortened by 6 bases and J by 5 bases, with 19 bases between the two germline ends. The length of the CDR3 is 14 residues. This clonotype originated in a man aged 18 to 30 who had mild COVID-19 (a few samples of this study predate the infection). Cell type and time point are not known. The sequencing input was PBMCs or a T cell subset sorted from them (not recorded which). The chain links TRBV20-1 to TRBJ2-5; tentative D call: TRBD2 (6 bases). This CDR3 is CSAASPTSRETQYF. Written as DNA, the CDR3 is TGCAGTGCCGCCAGTCCAACTAGCCGGGAGACCCAGTACTTC.